This T cell receptor beta chain was found in a study of shared T cell receptors in the human thymus. This CDR3 contains 15 residues. V dropped 4 bases and J dropped 6 bases, with 16 bases sitting between them. In germline, CDR1 is SGHRS, CDR2 YFSETQ. This table comes from immunoSEQ multiplex PCR, and its TCRdb copy is limited to in-frame clones, with some not included. The data hold roughly 660,000 clones, with roughly 88% observed a single time. These data were also reused for a study on human thymus T cells. That report adds: The sample donors, healthy Finnish infants, were having corrective surgery for congenital heart defects. The source of the thymus tissue was resections taken during corrective heart surgery. Blood and thymic repertoires both appeared biased in V and J gene usage. A high degree of thymic repertoire overlap among unrelated individuals was reported in related research.

The source is a boy younger than two with a congenital heart defect. Specimen: thymocytes. The rearrangement uses TRBV5-1 and TRBJ1-4; D might be TRBD1 (5 bases). CDR3 sequence: CASSEAVRRDEKLFF. In DNA form, the CDR3 reads TGCGCCAGCAGCGAAGCAGTGCGCAGGGATGAAAAACTGTTTTTT.